This T cell receptor (beta chain) was recorded in a study of T-cell reconstitution after alpha-beta-depleted transplantation in children. Unique molecular identifiers were built into the TCRbeta library. TCRdb re-analysed the PCR reads in MiXCR, keeping a single row per CDR3 protein. This table holds about 92,000 distinct CDR3 sequences, approximately 12% found once. This clonotype was seen a handful of times. The CDR3 sequence is 13 residues long. Germline assignment: CDR1 SGHDN and CDR2 FVKESK. The germline V and J ends were trimmed by 4 bases and 5 bases, with 12 bases remaining between them. The input for sequencing was PBMCs from the stem cell graft donor, taken from the stem cell graft. This clonotype was obtained from a human donor who donated a stem cell graft to a child with inherited bone marrow failure. The chain couples TRBV14 to TRBJ2-7; D is possibly TRBD1 (6 bases). The CDR3 sequence is CASSPYREHEQYF. As DNA, the CDR3 is TGTGCCAGCAGCCCCTACAGGGAGCACGAGCAGTACTTC.